This T cell receptor beta chain was identified during a study of cytomegalovirus exposure and HLA in healthy donors. In the study overall: An early release of data contained tens of millions of unique TCRs, which came from HLA-typed donors.

PCR employed 60 Vbeta and 13 Jbeta primers. Method: immunoSEQ multiplex PCR; TCRdb's copy keeps in-frame clones and lacks some. Among about 140,000 clones listed, about 87% were seen once. V dropped 5 bases and J dropped 4 bases, with 11 bases sitting between them. Germline V gene sequence: CDR1 SGHTA, CDR2 FQGNSA. The CDR3 covers 14 residues. Concerning this clone: Its antigen is unknown.

Findings and limits, study-wide: Later analysis identified a missense DCLRE1C variant that was linked to TCR beta V- and J-gene trimming. Sequences of the TCR beta chain were said to predict the HLA-A and HLA-B alleles of most subjects accurately. In vitro data verified three CMV-associated chains as specific for CMV antigens.

This TCR came from a woman in her twenties or thirties in good health and CMV-seronegative. V gene TRBV7-2 combines with J gene TRBJ1-4, with a possible D match to TRBD1 (6 bases). The sample taken for sequencing was PBMCs. CDR3 DNA sequence: TGTGCCAGCAGCATCCAGGGGAGTAATGAAAAACTGTTTTTT. Its protein is CASSIQGSNEKLFF.